These 4 T cell receptor beta chains originate from one sample sequenced in a study of technical replicates of blood from several donors. The method was immunoSEQ multiplex PCR; TCRdb's version includes in-frame clones alone and lacks a portion of them. This table has approximately 79,000 clones, 97% appearing once. Specimen: T cells isolated from PBMCs. Receptors were obtained from a human donor in good health.

V and J are TRBV27 and TRBJ2-7; weak D call: TRBD2 (6 bases). Trimming took 2 bases from V and 4 from J, leaving 15 bases between them. The CDR3 spans 15 residues. Looked up from germline, CDR1 is MNHEY and CDR2 is SMNVEV (reference sequence). The CDR3 DNA reads as TGTGCCAGCAGTTTAAAGCAGGGAGGCGGTTACGAGCAGTACTTC. It is translated as CASSLKQGGGYEQYF.

The chain is built from TRBV30 and TRBJ2-6; 12 bases agree with TRBD1. CDR3 length: 17 amino acids. CDR1 GTSNPN and CDR2 SVGIG come from the germline V gene (reference sequence). Trimming at V came to 0 bases and at J to 4 bases, leaving 4 bases not matched to a gene. DNA of the CDR3: TGTGCCTGGAGTGTTGGGACAGGGGGCGCAGGGGCCAACGTCCTGACTTTC. It is translated as CAWSVGTGGAGANVLTF.

V and J are TRBV5-1 and TRBJ1-1; the match to TRBD1 covers 7 bases. CDR1 and CDR2 from the germline V gene are SGHRS and YFSETQ. Trimming cost V 4 bases and J 8 bases; bases outside gene matches: 11. There are 14 residues in the CDR3. CDR3 in amino acids: CASSPRTGPSEAFF. CDR3 DNA sequence: TGCGCCAGCAGCCCGCGGACAGGACCCTCCGAAGCTTTCTTT. Full variable domain (missing parts from reference TRBV5-1 and TRBJ1-1): KAGVTQTPRYLIKTRGQQVTLSCSPISGHRSVSWYQQTPGQGLQFLFEYFSETQRNKGNFPGRFSGRQFSNSRSEMNVSTLELGDSALYLCASSPRTGPSEAFFGQGTRLTVV.

The genes are TRBV6-1 and TRBJ2-7, with D possibly being TRBD2 (5 bases). This CDR3 comprises 14 residues. Germline-derived CDR1 and CDR2 are MNHNS and SASEGT. Trimming left V 6 bases short and J 4 bases short, with 16 bases between. The CDR3, as DNA: TGTGCCAGCAGCCTACGGTTATCGGGGTACGAGCAGTACTTC. It encodes CASSLRLSGYEQYF.